The 11 T cell receptor beta chains in this list originate from one sample, sequenced in a study of type 1 regulatory T cells. Their antigens are not known. TCRdb recomputed calls from the reads with MiXCR, one row per CDR3 protein. Counted here are tens of thousands of distinct CDR3 sequences, 12% occurring once; the ten biggest clones make up around 8%. The specimen sequenced was cultured non-Tr1 T cells, either the whole culture or a sorted T cell fraction (not recorded which). These receptors were taken from a human donor in good health.

This clonotype was seen ten or more times. As DNA, the CDR3 is TGCAGTGCTAGGTGGGAAGCGGATCAGCCCCAGCATTTT. As protein: CSARWEADQPQHF. The genes are TRBV20-1 and TRBJ1-5; D is unclear. Germline-derived CDR1 and CDR2 are DFQATT and SNEGSKA (reference sequence). V gave up 3 bases and J gave up 5 bases, with 11 bases separating them. The CDR3 runs to 13 residues.

This clonotype was counted a few times. The J gene is TRBJ2-7, the V gene TRBV7-2, with 7 bases fitting TRBD1. Trimming removed 4 bases from V and 3 bases from J; junction bases left unmatched: 3. Per the germline V gene, CDR1 is SGHTA and CDR2 is FQGNSA. The CDR3 runs 13 residues. The DNA of the CDR3 is TGTGCCAGCAGCTCTTCAGGGGGCTACGAGCAGTACTTC. Amino acids: CASSSSGGYEQYF.

This chain uses TRBV6-5 with TRBJ1-4; D ambiguous. The CDR3 has 14 residues. Trimming took 6 bases from V and 2 from J, leaving 10 bases between them. Germline V gene lookup returns CDR1 MNHEY and CDR2 SVGAGI. The CDR3: CASRLSSTNEKLFF. The CDR3 DNA sequence: TGTGCCAGCAGATTATCTTCGACTAATGAAAAACTGTTTTTT.

This clonotype was seen more than once but under ten times. The gene calls are TRBV5-6 and TRBJ1-1; D unresolved. V lost 0 bases and J lost 0, with 9 bases in between. The CDR3 sequence is 15 residues long. Per the germline V gene, CDR1 is SGHDT and CDR2 is YYEEEE. This chain's CDR3 is CASSLVGSMNTEAFF. The CDR3 nucleotides are TGTGCCAGCAGCTTGGTGGGCAGCATGAACACTGAAGCTTTCTTT. Drawing the rest from reference TRBV5-6 and TRBJ1-1, the complete variable domain is DAGVTQSPTHLIKTRGQQVTLRCSPKSGHDTVSWYQQALGQGPQFIFQYYEEEERQRGNFPDRFSGHQFPNYSSELNVNALLLGDSALYLCASSLVGSMNTEAFFGQGTRLTVV.

This clonotype was counted many times. V and J are TRBV20-1 and TRBJ2-1, with D hard to call. This CDR3 region has 15 residues. The V gene lost 0 bases and the J gene lost 9 bases, with 18 bases spanning the gap. From germline, CDR1 is DFQATT and CDR2 SNEGSKA (reference sequence). Here the CDR3 reads CSARDMASVTGEQFF. In DNA, the CDR3 is TGCAGTGCTAGAGATATGGCTAGTGTGACTGGTGAGCAGTTCTTC.

This clonotype was counted a few times. The V and J genes are TRBV20-1 and TRBJ2-1; TRBD2 agrees at 8 bases. Losses at the gene ends were 6 bases for V and 4 bases for J; bases not matched to a gene: 5. The CDR3 has 13 residues. Germline CDR1 is DFQATT and CDR2 is SNEGSKA (reference sequence). CDR3: CSAIAGRYNEQFF. CDR3 bases: TGCAGTGCGATAGCGGGAAGATACAATGAGCAGTTCTTC.

The table lists this clonotype with a few counts. This chain joins TRBV7-3 and TRBJ1-1, with D perhaps matching TRBD1 (6 bases). V lost 8 bases, J lost 3 bases, and 13 bases lay in between. The CDR3 loop spans 13 amino acids. Germline CDR1 and CDR2: SGHTA and FQGTGA. The CDR3 bases are TGTGCCAGCGCACAGGGATCGGACACTGAAGCTTTCTTT. Its protein product is CASAQGSDTEAFF.

Only a few counts were recorded for this clonotype. The chain employs TRBV4-2 and TRBJ2-7, with D hard to call. The V end lost 0 bases, the J end lost 3 bases, and 9 bases lay between the germline ends. This CDR3 region has 14 residues. The germline CDR1 and CDR2 sequences are LGHNA and YNFKEQ. The DNA for the CDR3 is TGTGCCAGCAGCCAAGATTTGACGGGCTACGAGCAGTACTTC. This translates into CASSQDLTGYEQYF.

This clonotype has just a few counts. The chain has TRBV9 and TRBJ2-1, with D hard to call. V lost 0 bases and J lost 9, with 10 bases in between. The germline gives CDR1 SGDLS, CDR2 YYNGEE. The CDR3 runs to 13 residues. The CDR3 DNA sequence: TGTGCCAGCAGCGTAGTATTTAACGGTGAGCAGTTCTTC. Its translation is CASSVVFNGEQFF.

There are many counts of this clonotype. The chain combines TRBV10-3 with TRBJ2-3; either TRBD1 or TRBD2 may fit D (5 bases each). The CDR3 length is 14 residues. Per germline, CDR1 ENHRY and CDR2 SYGVKD. The V gene lost 7 bases and the J gene lost 6 bases, with 17 bases spanning the gap. CDR3 protein: CAITKGTGGDTQYF. The CDR3 DNA is TGTGCCATCACCAAGGGGACCGGCGGGGATACGCAGTATTTT.

The chain has TRBV27 and TRBJ1-6; maybe TRBD1 (6 bases). Germline V gene lookup returns CDR1 MNHEY and CDR2 SMNVEV (reference sequence). V was trimmed by 2 bases and J by 7 bases, leaving 15 bases between them. The CDR3 length is 16 residues. Written as DNA, the CDR3 is TGTGCCAGCAGTTTAACAGCGGGGGCAGGGAATTCACCCCTCCACTTT. Translating it yields CASSLTAGAGNSPLHF.